The clone carrying this TCR beta chain was detected a few times. Its antigen remains unidentified. The sample originates from a study of T cell repertoires in cytomegalovirus infection. Across the whole study: Public TCR beta signatures were indicative of both CMV infection and a matching HLA type.

Whole-study results and caveats: In two of eight donors, the top clonotype was HLA-C-restricted CMV-specific. The study identified carriers of CMV plus the relevant HLA from cumulative public TCR beta family frequency.

TCRdb re-analysed the reads in MiXCR, keeping a single row per CDR3 protein. In the table there are almost 300,000 distinct CDR3 sequences, roughly a tenth of which are singletons. V dropped 5 bases and J dropped 5 bases, with 17 bases sitting between them. This CDR3 has 15 amino acids. From germline, CDR1 is MNHGY and CDR2 SAAAGT. The chain employs TRBV6-8 and TRBJ2-3, with D perhaps TRBD1 or TRBD2 (6 bases each). The sequenced material came from PBMCs. The TCR was taken from a human donor in good health (CMV status not recorded). Some clones in this sample may be carry-over from other donors' samples. The DNA for the CDR3 is TGTGCCAGCAGTACCATGGGGGGCCGAGGAGATACGCAGTATTTT. Protein sequence: CASSTMGGRGDTQYF.